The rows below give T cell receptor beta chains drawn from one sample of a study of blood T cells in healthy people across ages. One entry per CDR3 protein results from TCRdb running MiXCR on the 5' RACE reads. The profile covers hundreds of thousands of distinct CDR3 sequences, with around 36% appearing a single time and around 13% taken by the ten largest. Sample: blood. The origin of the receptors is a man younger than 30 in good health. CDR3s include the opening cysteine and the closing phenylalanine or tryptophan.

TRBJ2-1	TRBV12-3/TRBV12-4	CASTLGTYNEQFF
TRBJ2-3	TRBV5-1	CASSLAGTSGGGDDTQYF
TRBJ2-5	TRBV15	CATSYSRDRPQETQYF
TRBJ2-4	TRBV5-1	CASSLAETGTKNIQYF
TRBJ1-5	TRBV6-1	CASSEDLNQPQHF
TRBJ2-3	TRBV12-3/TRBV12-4	CASSPMGSPPLHTQYF
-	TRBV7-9	CASSLAIGAETQYF
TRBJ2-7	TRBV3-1	CASSQRENEQYF
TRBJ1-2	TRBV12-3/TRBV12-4	CASSLVGTLNGYTF
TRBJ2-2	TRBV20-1	CSARDPGTGNTGELFF
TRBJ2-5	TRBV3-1	CASSPSRGETQYF
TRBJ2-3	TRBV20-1	CSAMSNRGVPDTQYF
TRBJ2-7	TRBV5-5	CASSWGQATSYEQYF
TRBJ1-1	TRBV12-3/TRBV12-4	CASRPTGGNEAFF
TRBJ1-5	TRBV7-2	CASSLWSNQPQHF
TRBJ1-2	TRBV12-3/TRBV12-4	CASSVSGNYGYTF
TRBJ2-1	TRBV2	CASSEAQSSYNEQFF
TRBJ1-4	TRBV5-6	CASSSVEGTNEKLFF
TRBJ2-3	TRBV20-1	CSAQTSGNTQYF
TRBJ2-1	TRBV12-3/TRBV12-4	CASREQGASPYYNEQFF
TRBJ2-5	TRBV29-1	CSAHGLAVHNEQYF
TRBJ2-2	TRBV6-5	CASSRSGGQQEGELFF
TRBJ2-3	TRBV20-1	CSAERGRGTDTQYF
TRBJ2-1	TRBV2	CASSGLGLANNEQFF
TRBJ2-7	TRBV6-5	CASTRTTQDEQYF
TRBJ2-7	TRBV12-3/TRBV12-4	CASQTGTYEQYF
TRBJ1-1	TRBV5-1	CASSARRRENTEAFF
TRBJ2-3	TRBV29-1	CSVEPGVPTDTQYF
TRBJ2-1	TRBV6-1	CASSERDRNEQFF
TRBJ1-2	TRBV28	CASSTYYGYTF
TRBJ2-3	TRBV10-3	CAISEEEAGGGMADTQYF
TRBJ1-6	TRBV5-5	CASSAVPTGTGYNSPLHF